The entry below describes one TCR beta chain. Its antigen is still unknown. No qualities accompany the bases; no much larger clone lies one base away. This sample was taken from a study of cytomegalovirus exposure and HLA in healthy donors (TCRdb year 2017). As for the study more broadly: The 670 or so repertoires of the first cohort and the 110 or so validation repertoires were produced on the same platform, according to a later analysis. Besides the first cohort of 550 to 750 subjects, a separate validation cohort made up of 120 different subjects was used. To predict cytomegalovirus infection status, the study brought together high-throughput TCR immunosequencing, statistical association of individual TCRs with disease status, and machine learning. The study aimed to test whether cataloging public T cell receptors could reveal signatures of past pathogen exposure. Here is what the overall study found, with its caveats: The study gave a list of over 150 TCR beta chains associated with cytomegalovirus. Most TCR sequences were observed very rarely across donors, whereas some public TCRs were present in many individuals. A later analysis lacked HLA typing for the validation cohort, so it scored co-occurrence in that cohort across all 130 or so repertoires. In vitro tests confirmed that a few of the cytomegalovirus-associated TCR beta chains recognize cytomegalovirus antigens. Cytomegalovirus status was reported to be diagnosed by the classifier with high specificity and sensitivity in both the original and validation cohorts. According to the authors, the approach could potentially be generalized to other disease states and immunological phenotypes. Subsequent analysis determined that TCRs grouped into clusters in the first cohort also showed a tendency toward co-occurrence across the 130 or so validation repertoires, and approximately 93% of cluster scores exceeded 0.

There are 14 amino acids in the CDR3, from cysteine to phenylalanine inclusive. Only the CDR3 part of the read is kept: 42 bases, read in frame from the first base. As encoded in the germline V gene, CDR1 is SGHTA while CDR2 is FQGNSA. V loses 9 bases at its end and J loses 5 bases; junction bases beyond the gene matches: 11. The receptor library was made with the immunoSEQ multiplex PCR assay. Concerning the study's data processing: A statistical classification framework was built for diagnosing cytomegalovirus status from the catalog of TCR beta chain sequences. Not all clones reach the TCRdb copy of this immuneACCESS table, which keeps in-frame sequences only. Checked studies attribute under half of the gap to unresolved V genes and leave the rest unexplained. V and J calls and clone size follow that table, whereas D and trimming were derived from the DNA. The sample has fewer than 350,000 clones on record, 85% to 90% of them singletons. The top ten clones comprise about 0.86% of the sample.

Separate from the roughly 650-subject first cohort, the validation cohort of 95 to 150 subjects was the group to which the donors belonged. In this chain, TRBV7-2 is recombined with TRBJ2-3; 7 junctional bases match TRBD2. Specimen: PBMCs. The sequence was collected from a woman in her late teens or twenties in good health and CMV-seronegative. The CDR3 corresponds to CASRGRGSVDTQYF. The nucleotide sequence is given as TGTGCCAGTAGGGGACGCGGGAGTGTAGATACGCAGTATTTT.